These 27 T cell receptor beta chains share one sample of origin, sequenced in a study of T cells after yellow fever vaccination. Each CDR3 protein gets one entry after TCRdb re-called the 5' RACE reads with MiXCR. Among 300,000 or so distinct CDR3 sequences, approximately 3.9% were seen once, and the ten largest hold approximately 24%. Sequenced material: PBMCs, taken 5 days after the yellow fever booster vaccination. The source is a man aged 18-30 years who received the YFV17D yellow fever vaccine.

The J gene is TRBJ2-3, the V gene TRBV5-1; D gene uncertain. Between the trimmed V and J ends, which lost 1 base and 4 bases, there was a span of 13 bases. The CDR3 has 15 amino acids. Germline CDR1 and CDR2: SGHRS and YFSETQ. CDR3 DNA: TGCGCCAGCAGCTTGAGTCCAACTGGCGCAGATACGCAGTATTTT. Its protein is CASSLSPTGADTQYF.

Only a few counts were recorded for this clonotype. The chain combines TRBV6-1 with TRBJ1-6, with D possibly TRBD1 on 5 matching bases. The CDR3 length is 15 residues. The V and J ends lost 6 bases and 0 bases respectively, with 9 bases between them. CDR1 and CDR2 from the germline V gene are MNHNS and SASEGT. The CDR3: CASRGESSYNSPLHF. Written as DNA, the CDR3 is TGTGCCAGCAGGGGGGAAAGCTCCTATAATTCACCCCTCCACTTT.

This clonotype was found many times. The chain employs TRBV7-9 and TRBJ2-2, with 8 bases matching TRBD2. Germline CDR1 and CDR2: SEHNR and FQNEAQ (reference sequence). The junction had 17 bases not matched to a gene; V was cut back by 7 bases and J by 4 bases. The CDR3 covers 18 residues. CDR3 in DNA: TGTGCCAGCAACCGGGCGGGACTAGACGGTAGTGGCACCGGGGAGCTGTTTTTT. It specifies CASNRAGLDGSGTGELFF.

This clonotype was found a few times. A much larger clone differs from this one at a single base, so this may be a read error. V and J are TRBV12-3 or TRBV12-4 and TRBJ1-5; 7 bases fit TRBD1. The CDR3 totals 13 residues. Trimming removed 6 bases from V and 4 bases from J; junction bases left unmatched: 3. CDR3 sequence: CASRAQGNQPQHF. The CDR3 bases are TGTGCCAGCAGAGCACAGGGGAATCAGCCCCAGCATTTT.

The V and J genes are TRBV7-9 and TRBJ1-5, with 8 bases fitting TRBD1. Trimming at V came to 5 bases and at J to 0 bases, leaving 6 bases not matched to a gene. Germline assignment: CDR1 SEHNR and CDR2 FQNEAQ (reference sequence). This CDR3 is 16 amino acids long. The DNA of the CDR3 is TGTGCCAGCAGCACCCAGACAGGGGATAGCAATCAGCCCCAGCATTTT. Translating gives CASSTQTGDSNQPQHF.

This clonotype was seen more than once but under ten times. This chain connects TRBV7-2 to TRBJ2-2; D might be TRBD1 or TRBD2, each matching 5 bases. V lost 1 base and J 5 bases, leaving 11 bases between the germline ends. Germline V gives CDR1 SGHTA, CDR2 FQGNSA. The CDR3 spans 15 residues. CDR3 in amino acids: CASSLVGARTGELFF. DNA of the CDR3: TGTGCCAGCAGCTTAGTCGGGGCACGGACCGGGGAGCTGTTTTTT. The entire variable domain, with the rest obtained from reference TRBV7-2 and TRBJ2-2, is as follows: GAGVSQSPSNKVTEKGKDVELRCDPISGHTALYWYRQSLGQGLEFLIYFQGNSAPDKSGLPSDRFSAERTGGSVSTLTIQRTQQEDSAVYLCASSLVGARTGELFFGEGSRLTVL.

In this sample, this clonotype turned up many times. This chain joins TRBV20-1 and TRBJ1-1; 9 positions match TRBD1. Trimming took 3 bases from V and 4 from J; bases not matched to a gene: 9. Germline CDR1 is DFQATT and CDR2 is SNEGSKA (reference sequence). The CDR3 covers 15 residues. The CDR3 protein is CSASRTGDVSTEAFF. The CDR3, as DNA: TGCAGTGCTAGTCGGACAGGGGATGTAAGCACTGAAGCTTTCTTT.

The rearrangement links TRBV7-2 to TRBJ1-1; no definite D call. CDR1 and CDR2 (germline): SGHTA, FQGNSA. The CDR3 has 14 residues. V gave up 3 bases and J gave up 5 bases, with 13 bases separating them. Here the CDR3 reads CASSFGPLMTEAFF. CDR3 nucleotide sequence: TGTGCCAGCAGCTTCGGACCCCTCATGACTGAAGCTTTCTTT.

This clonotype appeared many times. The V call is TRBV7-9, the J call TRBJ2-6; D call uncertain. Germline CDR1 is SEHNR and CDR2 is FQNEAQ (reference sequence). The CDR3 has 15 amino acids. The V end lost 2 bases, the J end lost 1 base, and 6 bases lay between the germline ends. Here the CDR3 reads CASSLLGSGANVLTF. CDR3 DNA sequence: TGTGCCAGCAGCTTACTGGGATCTGGGGCCAACGTCCTGACTTTC. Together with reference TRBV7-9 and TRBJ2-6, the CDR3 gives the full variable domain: DTGVSQNPRHKITKRGQNVTFRCDPISEHNRLYWYRQTLGQGPEFLTYFQNEAQLEKSRLLSDRFSAERPKGSFSTLEIQRTEQGDSAMYLCASSLLGSGANVLTFGAGSRLTVL.

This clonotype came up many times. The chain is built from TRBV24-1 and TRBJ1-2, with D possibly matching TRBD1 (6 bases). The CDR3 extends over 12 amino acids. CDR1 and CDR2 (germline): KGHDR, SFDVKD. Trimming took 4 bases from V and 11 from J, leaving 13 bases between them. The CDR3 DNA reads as TGTGCCACCAGTGACGCGGACAGAGGTTACACCTTC. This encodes CATSDADRGYTF.

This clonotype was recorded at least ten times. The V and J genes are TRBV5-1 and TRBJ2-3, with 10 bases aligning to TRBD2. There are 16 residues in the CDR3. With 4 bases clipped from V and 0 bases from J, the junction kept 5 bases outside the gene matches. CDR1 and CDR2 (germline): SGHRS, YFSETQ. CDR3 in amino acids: CASSLTTSGSTDTQYF. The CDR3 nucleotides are TGCGCCAGCAGCCTAACGACTAGCGGGAGCACAGATACGCAGTATTTT. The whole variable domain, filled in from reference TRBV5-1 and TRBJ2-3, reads KAGVTQTPRYLIKTRGQQVTLSCSPISGHRSVSWYQQTPGQGLQFLFEYFSETQRNKGNFPGRFSGRQFSNSRSEMNVSTLELGDSALYLCASSLTTSGSTDTQYFGPGTRLTVL.

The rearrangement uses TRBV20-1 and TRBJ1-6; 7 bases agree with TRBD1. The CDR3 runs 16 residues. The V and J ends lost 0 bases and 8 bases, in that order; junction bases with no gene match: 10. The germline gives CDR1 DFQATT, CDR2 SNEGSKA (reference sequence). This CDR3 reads CSARDPWDRSHSPLHF. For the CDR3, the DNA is TGCAGTGCTAGAGATCCTTGGGACAGAAGTCATTCACCCCTCCACTTT.

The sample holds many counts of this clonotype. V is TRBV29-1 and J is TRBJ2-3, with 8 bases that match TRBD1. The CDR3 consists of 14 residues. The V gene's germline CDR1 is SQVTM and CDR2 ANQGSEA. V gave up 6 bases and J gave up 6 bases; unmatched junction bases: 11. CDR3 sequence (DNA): TGCAGCGTGCTCCCTTCTTGGACAGGGGATACGCAGTATTTT. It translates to CSVLPSWTGDTQYF.

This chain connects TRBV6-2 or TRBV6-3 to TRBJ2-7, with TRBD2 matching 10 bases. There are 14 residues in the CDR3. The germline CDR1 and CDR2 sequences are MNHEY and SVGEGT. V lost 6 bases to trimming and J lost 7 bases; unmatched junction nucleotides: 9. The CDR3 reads CASSRGPTSGEQYV. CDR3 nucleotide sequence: TGTGCCAGCAGCAGGGGGCCGACTAGCGGGGAGCAGTACGTC.

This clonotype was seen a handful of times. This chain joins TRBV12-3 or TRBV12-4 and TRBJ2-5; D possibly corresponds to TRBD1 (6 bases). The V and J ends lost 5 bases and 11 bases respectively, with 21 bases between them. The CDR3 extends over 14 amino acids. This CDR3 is CASSPDSGPKRQYF. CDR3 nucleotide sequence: TGTGCCAGCAGTCCGGACAGCGGCCCCAAAAGGCAGTACTTC.

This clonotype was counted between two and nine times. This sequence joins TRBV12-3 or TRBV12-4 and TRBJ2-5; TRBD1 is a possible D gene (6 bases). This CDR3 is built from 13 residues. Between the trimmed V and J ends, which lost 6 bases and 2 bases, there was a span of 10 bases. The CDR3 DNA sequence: TGTGCCAGCAGCGGGACACCTCAAGAGACCCAGTACTTC. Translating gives CASSGTPQETQYF.

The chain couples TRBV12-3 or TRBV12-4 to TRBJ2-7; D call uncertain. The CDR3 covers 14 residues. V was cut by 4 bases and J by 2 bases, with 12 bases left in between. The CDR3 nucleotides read TGTGCCAGCAGTTCCACGACGGTGCCCTACGAGCAGTACTTC. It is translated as CASSSTTVPYEQYF.

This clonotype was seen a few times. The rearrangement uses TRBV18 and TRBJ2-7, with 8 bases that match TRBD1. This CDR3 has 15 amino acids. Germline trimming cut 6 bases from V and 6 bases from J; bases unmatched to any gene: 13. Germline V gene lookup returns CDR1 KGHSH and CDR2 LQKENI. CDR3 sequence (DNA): TGTGCCAGCTCTCCCAAGGCTCAGGGGGCAGGCGAGCAGTACTTC. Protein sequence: CASSPKAQGAGEQYF.

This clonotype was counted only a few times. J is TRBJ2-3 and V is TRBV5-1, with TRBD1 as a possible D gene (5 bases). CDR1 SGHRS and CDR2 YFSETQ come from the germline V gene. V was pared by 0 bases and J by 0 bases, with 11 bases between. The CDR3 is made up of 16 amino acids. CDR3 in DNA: TGCGCCAGCAGCTTGGATTCAGGGCTTAGCACAGATACGCAGTATTTT. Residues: CASSLDSGLSTDTQYF. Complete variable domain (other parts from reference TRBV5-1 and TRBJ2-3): KAGVTQTPRYLIKTRGQQVTLSCSPISGHRSVSWYQQTPGQGLQFLFEYFSETQRNKGNFPGRFSGRQFSNSRSEMNVSTLELGDSALYLCASSLDSGLSTDTQYFGPGTRLTVL.

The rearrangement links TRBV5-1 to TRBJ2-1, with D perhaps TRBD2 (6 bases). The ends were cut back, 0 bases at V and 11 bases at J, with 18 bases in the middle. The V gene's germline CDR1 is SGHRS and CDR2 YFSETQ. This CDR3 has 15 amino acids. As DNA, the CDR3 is TGCGCCAGCAGCTTGGAGCCGCGATCCGGGGGAAAGCAGTTCTTC. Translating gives CASSLEPRSGGKQFF.

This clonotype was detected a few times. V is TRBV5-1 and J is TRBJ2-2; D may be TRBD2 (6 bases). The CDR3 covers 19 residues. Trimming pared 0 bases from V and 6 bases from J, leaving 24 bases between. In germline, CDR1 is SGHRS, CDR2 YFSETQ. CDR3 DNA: TGCGCCAGCAGCTTGGGCCCCGCGGGGCCTGGAACAAGAGCCGGGGAGCTGTTTTTT. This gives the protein CASSLGPAGPGTRAGELFF.

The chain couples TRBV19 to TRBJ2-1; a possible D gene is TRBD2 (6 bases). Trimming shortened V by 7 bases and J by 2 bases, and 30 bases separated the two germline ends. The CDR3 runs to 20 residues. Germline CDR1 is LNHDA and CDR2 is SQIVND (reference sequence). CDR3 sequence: CASTPNSPFQGLGPYNEQFF. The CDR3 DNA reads TGTGCCAGTACTCCTAATTCGCCATTCCAGGGACTCGGGCCCTACAATGAGCAGTTCTTC. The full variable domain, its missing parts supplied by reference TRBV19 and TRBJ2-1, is DGGITQSPKYLFRKEGQNVTLSCEQNLNHDAMYWYRQDPGQGLRLIYYSQIVNDFQKGDIAEGYSVSREKKESFPLTVTSAQKNPTAFYLCASTPNSPFQGLGPYNEQFFGPGTRLTVL.

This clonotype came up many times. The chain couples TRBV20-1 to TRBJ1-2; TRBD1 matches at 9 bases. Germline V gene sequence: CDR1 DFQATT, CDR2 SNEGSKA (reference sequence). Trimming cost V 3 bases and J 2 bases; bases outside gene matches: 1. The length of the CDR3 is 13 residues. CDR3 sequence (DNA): TGCAGTGCTAGGGACAGGGGAAACTATGGCTACACCTTC. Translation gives CSARDRGNYGYTF.

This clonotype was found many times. The CDR3 nucleotides are TGTGCCACCAGCAGTAGACAGGGGGCAGATACGCAGTATTTT. This translates into CATSSRQGADTQYF. The genes are TRBV15 and TRBJ2-3, with 9 bases lining up with TRBD1. CDR1 LNHNV and CDR2 YYDKDF come from the germline V gene (reference sequence). There are 14 residues in the CDR3. V shed 3 bases and J 4 bases; nucleotides not matched to a gene: 2.

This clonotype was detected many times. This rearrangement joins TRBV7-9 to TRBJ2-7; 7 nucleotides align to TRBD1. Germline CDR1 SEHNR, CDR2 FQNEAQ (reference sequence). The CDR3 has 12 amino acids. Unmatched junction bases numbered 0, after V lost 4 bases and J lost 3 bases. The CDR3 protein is CASSWDSYEQYF. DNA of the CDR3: TGTGCCAGCAGCTGGGACAGCTACGAGCAGTACTTC.

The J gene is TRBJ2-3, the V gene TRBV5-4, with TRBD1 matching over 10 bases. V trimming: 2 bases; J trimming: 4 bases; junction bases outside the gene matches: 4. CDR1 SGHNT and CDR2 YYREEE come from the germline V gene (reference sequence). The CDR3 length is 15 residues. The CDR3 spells CASSFGTGDADTQYF. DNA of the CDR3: TGTGCCAGCAGCTTCGGGACAGGGGATGCAGATACGCAGTATTTT.

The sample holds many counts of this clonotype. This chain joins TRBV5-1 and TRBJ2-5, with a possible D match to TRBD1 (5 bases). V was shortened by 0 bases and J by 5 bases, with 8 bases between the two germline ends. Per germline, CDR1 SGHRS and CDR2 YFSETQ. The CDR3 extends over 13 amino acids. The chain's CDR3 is CASSLEGAETQYF. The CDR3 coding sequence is TGCGCCAGCAGCTTGGAAGGGGCCGAGACCCAGTACTTC.